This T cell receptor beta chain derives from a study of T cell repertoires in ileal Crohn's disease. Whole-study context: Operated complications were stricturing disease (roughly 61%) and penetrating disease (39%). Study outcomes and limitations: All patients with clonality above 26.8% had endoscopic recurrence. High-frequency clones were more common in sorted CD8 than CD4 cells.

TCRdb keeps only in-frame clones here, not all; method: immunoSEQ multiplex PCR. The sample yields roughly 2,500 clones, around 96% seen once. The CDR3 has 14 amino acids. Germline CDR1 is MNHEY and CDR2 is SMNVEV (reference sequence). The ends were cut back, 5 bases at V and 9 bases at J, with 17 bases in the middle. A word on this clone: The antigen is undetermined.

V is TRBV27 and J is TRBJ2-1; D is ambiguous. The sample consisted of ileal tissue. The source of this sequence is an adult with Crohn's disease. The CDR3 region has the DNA TGTGCCAGCAGTCGGAGCTTCCCCCCGGTTGAGCAGTTCTTC. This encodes CASSRSFPPVEQFF.